The T cell receptor beta chain under discussion was sequenced for a study of blood T cell repertoires in COVID-19. This clone has just one count. The CDR3 covers 15 residues. The germline V gene has CDR1 LNHDA and CDR2 SQIVND (reference sequence). V lost 6 bases to trimming and J lost 3 bases; unmatched junction nucleotides: 8. Assay: immunoSEQ multiplex PCR; the TCRdb copy retains only in-frame clones and omits some. The repertoire consists of about 250,000 clones, with about 91% occurring once and the leading ten covering over 1.1%. This TCR came from a man older than 75 with acute or convalescent COVID-19. This chain links TRBV19 with TRBJ2-7; 10 bases match TRBD1. The sample comprised peripheral blood. CDR3 amino acids: CASRKTGGESYEQYF. The CDR3 DNA reads as TGTGCCAGTAGGAAGACAGGGGGCGAAAGCTACGAGCAGTACTTC.